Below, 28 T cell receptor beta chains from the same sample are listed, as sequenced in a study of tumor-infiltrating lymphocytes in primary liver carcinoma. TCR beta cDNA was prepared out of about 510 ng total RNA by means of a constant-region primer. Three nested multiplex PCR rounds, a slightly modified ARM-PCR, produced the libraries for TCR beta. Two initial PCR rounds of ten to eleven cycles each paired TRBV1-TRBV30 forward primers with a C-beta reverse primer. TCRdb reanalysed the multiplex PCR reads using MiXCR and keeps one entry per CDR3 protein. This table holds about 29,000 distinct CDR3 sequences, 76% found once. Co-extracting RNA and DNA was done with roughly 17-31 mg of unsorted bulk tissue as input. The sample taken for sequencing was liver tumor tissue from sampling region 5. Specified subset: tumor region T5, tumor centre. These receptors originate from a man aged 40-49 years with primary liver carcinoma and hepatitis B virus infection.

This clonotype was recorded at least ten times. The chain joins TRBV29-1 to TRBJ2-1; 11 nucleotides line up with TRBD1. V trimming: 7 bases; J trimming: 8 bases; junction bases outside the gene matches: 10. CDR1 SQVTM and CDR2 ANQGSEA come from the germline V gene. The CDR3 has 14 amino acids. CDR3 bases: TGCAGCGGATTGCCGGGACAGGGGGTGGATGAGCAGTTCTTC. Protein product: CSGLPGQGVDEQFF.

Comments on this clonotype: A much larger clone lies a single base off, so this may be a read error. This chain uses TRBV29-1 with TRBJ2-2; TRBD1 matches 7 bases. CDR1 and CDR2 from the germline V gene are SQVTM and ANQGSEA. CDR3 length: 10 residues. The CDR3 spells CSVEQGELLF. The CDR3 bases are TGCAGCGTGGAGCAGGGGGAGCTGTTATTT.

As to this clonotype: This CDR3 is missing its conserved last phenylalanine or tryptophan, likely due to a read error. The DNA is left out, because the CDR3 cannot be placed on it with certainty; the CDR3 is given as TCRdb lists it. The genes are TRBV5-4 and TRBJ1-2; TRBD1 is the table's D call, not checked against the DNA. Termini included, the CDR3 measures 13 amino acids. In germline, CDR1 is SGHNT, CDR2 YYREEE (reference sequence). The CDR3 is CASSRDGRNGFTL.

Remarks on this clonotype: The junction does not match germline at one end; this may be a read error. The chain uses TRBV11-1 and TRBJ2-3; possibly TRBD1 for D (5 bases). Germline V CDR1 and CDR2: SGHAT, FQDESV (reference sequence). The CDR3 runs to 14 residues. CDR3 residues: CASTMADSTDTQYF. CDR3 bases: TGTGCCAGCACCATGGCAGACAGCACTGATACGCAGTATTTT.

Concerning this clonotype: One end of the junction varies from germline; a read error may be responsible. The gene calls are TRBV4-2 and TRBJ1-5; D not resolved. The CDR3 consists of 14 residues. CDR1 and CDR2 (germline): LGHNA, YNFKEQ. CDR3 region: CACSQVLDWQPQHF. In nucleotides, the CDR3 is TGTGCCTGCAGCCAAGTACTTGATTGGCAGCCCCAGCATTTT.

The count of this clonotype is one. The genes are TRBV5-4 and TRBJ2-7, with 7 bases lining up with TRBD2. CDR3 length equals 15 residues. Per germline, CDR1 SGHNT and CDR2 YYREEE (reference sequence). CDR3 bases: TGTGCAGGCAGTTTGGATCGCGGGAGCCTCTACGAGCAGTACTTC. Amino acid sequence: CAGSLDRGSLYEQYF.

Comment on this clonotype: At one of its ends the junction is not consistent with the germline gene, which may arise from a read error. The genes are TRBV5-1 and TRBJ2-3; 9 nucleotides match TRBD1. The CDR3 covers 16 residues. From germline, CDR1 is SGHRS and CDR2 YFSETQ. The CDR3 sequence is CASNSLQGAGTYTQYF. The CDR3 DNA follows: TGCGCCAGCAACTCACTACAGGGGGCCGGCACATATACGCAGTATTTT.

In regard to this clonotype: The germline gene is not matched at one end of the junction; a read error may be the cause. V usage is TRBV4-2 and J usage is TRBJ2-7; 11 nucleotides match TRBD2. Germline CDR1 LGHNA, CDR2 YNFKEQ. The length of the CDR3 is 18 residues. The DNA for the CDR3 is TGTGCCGGCAGTGGAAAACCGGGACTAGCGGCAGGGCCACACAAGCAGTATTTC. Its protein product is CAGSGKPGLAAGPHKQYF.

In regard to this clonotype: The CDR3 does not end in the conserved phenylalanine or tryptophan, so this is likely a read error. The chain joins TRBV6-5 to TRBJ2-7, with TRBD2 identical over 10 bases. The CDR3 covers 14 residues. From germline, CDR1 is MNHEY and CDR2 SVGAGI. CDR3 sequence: CPSPTSGTAYEQYL. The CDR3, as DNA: TGTCCCAGCCCTACTAGCGGGACGGCCTACGAGCAGTACTTA.

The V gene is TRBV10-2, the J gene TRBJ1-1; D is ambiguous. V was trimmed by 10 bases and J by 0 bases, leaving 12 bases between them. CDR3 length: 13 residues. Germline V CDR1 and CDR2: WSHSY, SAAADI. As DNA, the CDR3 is TGCGCCACTACAATACAGTTGAACACTGAAGCTTTCTTT. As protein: CATTIQLNTEAFF.

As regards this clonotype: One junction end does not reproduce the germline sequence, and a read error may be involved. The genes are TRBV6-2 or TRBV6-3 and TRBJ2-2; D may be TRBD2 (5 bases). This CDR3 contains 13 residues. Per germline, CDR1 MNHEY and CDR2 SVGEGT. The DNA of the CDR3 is TGTGCCAGCAGTTACTTCTTAAGCGGAAAGCTGTCTTTC. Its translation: CASSYFLSGKLSF.

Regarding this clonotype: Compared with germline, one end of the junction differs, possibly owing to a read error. In DNA, the CDR3 is TGTGCCAGTCGTGGGGGGTACGGGGGATTAAACACTGAAGCTCTCTTT. It yields the protein CASRGGYGGLNTEALF. The chain is built from TRBV6-1 and TRBJ1-1; D might be TRBD1 (5 bases). The CDR3 totals 16 residues. Germline CDR1 and CDR2: MNHNS and SASEGT.

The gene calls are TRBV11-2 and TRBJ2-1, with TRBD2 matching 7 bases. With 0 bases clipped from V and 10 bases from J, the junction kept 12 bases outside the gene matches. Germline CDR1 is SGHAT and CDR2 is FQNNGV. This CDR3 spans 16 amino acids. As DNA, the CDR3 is TGTGCCAGCAGCTTAGAGCTCCTAGCGGCAGTGAACGAGCAGTTCTTC. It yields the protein CASSLELLAAVNEQFF.

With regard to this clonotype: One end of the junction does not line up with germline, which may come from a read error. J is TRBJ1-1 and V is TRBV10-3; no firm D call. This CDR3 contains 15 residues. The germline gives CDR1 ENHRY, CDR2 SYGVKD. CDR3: CAISESRDMNTEALF. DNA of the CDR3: TGTGCCATCAGTGAGTCTCGGGATATGAACACTGAGGCTCTCTTT.

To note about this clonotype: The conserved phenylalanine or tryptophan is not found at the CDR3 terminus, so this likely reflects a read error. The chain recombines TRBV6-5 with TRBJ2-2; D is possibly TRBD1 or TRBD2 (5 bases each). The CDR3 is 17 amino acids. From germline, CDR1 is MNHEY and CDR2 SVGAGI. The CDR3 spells CTSTLGTGNMVTGELFI. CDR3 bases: TGTACCAGCACCCTAGGGACGGGGAATATGGTCACCGGGGAGCTGTTTATT.

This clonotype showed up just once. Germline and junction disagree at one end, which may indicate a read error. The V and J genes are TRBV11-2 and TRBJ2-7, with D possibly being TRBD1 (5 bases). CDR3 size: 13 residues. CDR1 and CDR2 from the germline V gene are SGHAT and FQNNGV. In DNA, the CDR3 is TGTGCCAGCAGCGCACAGGTAACCTACGAGCAGTATTTC. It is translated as CASSAQVTYEQYF.

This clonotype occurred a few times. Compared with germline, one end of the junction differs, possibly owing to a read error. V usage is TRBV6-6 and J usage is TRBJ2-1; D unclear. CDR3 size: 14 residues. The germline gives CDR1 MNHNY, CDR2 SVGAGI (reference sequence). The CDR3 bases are TGTGCCAGCAGTCATACCGGGTCAGACAATGAACAGTTCTTC. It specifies CASSHTGSDNEQFF.

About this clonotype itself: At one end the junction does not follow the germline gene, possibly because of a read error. The CDR3 DNA is TGCACCAGCAGCTTGGGAGCGGGGCATGGGGGAGATACGCAGTATTTT. It translates to CTSSLGAGHGGDTQYF. The chain has TRBV5-1 and TRBJ2-3; TRBD2 agrees at 7 bases. The CDR3 runs 16 residues. From germline, CDR1 is SGHRS and CDR2 YFSETQ.

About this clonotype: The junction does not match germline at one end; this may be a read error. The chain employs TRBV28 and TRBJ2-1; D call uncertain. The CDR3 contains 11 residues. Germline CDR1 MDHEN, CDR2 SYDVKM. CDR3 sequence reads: CASSPRNQQFF. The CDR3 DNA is TGTGCCAGCAGCCCCCGCAATCAGCAGTTCTTC.

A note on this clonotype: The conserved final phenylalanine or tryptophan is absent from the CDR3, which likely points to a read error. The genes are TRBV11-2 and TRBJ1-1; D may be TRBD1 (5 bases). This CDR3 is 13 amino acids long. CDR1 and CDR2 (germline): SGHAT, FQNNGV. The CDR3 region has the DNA TGTGTCAGCACCCTGACAGTGAACACTGAGGCTTTCTCT. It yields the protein CVSTLTVNTEAFS.

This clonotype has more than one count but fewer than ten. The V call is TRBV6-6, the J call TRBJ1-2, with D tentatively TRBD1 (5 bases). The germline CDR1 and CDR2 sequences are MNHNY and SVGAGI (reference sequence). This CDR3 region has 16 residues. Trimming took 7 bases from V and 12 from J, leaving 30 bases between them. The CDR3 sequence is CASTHDTYRPDYSNTF. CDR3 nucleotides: TGTGCCAGCACCCACGACACCTACAGGCCTGACTATAGCAACACCTTC.

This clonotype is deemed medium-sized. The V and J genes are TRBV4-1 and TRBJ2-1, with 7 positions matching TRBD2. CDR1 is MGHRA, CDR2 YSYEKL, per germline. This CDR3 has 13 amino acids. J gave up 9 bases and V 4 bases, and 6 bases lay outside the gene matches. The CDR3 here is CASSLAGGFEQFF. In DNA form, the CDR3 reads TGCGCCAGCAGCCTAGCGGGTGGGTTTGAGCAGTTCTTC.

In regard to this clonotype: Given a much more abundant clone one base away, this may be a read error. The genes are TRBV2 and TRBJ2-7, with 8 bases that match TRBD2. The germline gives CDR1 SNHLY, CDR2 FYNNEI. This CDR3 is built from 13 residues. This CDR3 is CASDPGGPYEQCF. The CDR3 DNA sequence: TGTGCCAGCGATCCGGGAGGGCCCTACGAGCAGTGCTTC.

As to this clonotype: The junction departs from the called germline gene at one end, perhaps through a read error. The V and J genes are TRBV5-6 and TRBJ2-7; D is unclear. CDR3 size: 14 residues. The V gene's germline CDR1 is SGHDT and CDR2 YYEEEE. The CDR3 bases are TGTGCCAGCAGCTTGACGGAGTCTGAATACGAGCAGTATTTC. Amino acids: CASSLTESEYEQYF.

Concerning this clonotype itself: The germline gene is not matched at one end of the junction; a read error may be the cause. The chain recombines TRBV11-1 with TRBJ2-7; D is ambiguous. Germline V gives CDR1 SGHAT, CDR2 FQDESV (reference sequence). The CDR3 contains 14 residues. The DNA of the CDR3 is TGTGCAAGCAGCCGAAACTTACAGAGTCTCGAGCAGTGCTTC. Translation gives CASSRNLQSLEQCF.

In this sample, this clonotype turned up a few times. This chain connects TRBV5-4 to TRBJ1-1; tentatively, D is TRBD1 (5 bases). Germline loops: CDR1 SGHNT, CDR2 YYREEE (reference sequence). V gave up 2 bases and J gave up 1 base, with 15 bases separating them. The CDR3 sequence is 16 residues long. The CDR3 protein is CASSFGAGIANTEAFF. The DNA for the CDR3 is TGTGCCAGCAGCTTTGGGGCCGGGATAGCGAACACTGAAGCTTTCTTT.

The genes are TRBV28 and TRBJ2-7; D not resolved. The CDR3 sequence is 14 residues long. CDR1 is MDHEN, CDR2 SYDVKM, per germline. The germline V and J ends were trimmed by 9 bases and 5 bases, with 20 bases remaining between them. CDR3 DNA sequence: TGTGCCAGTAGTCCCGGTTCCAGTTCTAACGAGCAGTACTTC. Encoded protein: CASSPGSSSNEQYF.

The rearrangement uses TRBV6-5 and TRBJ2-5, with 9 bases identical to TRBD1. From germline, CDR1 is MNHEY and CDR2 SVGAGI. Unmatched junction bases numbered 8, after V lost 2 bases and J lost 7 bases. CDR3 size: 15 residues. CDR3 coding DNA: TGTGCCAGCAGTTACACTGGGACAGGGAAACTGACCCAGTACTTC. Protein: CASSYTGTGKLTQYF.